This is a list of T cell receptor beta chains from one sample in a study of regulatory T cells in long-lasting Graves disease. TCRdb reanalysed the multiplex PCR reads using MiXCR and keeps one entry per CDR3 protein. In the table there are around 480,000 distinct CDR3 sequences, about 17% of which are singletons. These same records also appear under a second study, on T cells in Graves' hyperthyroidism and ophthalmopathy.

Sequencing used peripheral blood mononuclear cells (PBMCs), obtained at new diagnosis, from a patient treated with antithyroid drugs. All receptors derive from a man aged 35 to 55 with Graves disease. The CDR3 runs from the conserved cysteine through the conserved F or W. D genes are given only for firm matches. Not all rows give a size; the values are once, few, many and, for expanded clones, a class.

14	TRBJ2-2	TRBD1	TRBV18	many	CASRPGQGAMELFF	TGTGCCAGCAGACCGGGACAGGGGGCGATGGAGCTGTTTTTT
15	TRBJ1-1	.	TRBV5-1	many	CASSLDRVMNTEAFF	TGCGCCAGCAGCTTGGACAGGGTAATGAACACTGAAGCTTTCTTT
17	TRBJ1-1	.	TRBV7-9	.	CASSLYPRGTENTEAFF	TGTGCCAGCAGCTTATATCCCCGAGGGACGGAGAACACTGAAGCTTTCTTT
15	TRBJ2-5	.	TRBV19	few	CASSSRGGRRETQYF	TGTGCCAGTAGTTCCAGAGGAGGGAGGAGAGAGACCCAGTACTTC
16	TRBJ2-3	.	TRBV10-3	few	CAISAHGQGPTDTQYF	TGTGCCATCAGTGCCCACGGACAAGGTCCCACAGATACGCAGTATTTT
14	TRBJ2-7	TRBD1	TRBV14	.	CANSPRTGYYEQYF	TGTGCCAACAGCCCCCGGACAGGGTACTACGAGCAGTACTTC
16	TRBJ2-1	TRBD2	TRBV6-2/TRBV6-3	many	CASSLGTRSSYNEQFF	TGTGCCAGCAGTTTAGGGACTAGGAGCTCCTACAATGAGCAGTTCTTC
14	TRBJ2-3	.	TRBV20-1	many	CSAKWGGSTDTQYF	TGCAGTGCTAAGTGGGGAGGTAGTACAGATACGCAGTATTTT
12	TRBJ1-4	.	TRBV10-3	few	CAISRGDEKLFF	TGTGCCATCAGTCGGGGGGATGAAAAACTGTTTTTT
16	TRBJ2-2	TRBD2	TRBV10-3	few	CAISEGLAGVTGELFF	TGTGCCATCAGCGAGGGACTAGCGGGAGTCACCGGGGAGCTGTTTTTT
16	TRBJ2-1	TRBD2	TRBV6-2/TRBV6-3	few	CASSEPTSGRPGEQFF	TGTGCCAGCAGTGAACCGACTAGCGGGAGACCTGGTGAGCAGTTCTTC
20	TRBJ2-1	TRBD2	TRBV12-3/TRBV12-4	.	CASSFGGLAGGISSYNEQFF	TGTGCCAGCAGTTTTGGAGGACTAGCGGGAGGAATTTCCTCCTACAATGAGCAGTTCTTC
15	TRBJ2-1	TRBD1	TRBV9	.	CASSPSTGGYNEQFF	TGTGCCAGCAGCCCATCGACAGGGGGCTACAATGAGCAGTTCTTC
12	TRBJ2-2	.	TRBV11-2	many	CASSQVPGELFF	TGTGCCAGCAGTCAGGTCCCCGGGGAGCTGTTTTTT
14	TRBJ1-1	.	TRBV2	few	CASALTFRDTEAFF	TGTGCCAGCGCTTTGACTTTTCGCGACACTGAAGCTTTCTTT
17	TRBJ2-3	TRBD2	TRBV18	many	CASSTYLASGRADTQYF	TGTGCCAGCTCAACCTACCTAGCGAGTGGGAGGGCCGATACGCAGTATTTT
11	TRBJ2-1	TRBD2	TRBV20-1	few	CSARRGVQQFF	TGCAGTGCTAGGCGGGGGGTGCAGCAGTTCTTC
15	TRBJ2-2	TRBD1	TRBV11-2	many	CASSLGQGAAGELFF	TGTGCCAGCAGCCTCGGACAGGGGGCTGCCGGGGAGCTGTTTTTT
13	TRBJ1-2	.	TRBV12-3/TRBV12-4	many	CASSGNRVYGYTF	TGTGCCAGCAGTGGGAATCGGGTCTATGGCTACACCTTC
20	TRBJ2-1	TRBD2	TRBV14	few	CASSQDHPTLAGGPPFEQFF	TGTGCCAGCAGCCAAGACCACCCAACTCTAGCGGGAGGGCCTCCGTTTGAGCAGTTCTTC
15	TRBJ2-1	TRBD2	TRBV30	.	CAWGMGGGIYNEQFF	TGTGCCTGGGGGATGGGGGGAGGGATTTATAATGAGCAGTTCTTC
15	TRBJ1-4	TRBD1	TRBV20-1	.	CSAQGQEGRNEKLFF	TGCAGTGCTCAAGGACAGGAGGGGAGAAATGAAAAACTGTTTTTT
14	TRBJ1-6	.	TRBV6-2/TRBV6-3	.	CASSYLQDNSPLHF	TGTGCCAGCAGTTACTTACAGGATAATTCACCCCTCCACTTT
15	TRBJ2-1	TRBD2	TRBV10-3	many	CAISEIAGAHNEQFF	TGTGCCATCAGTGAAATTGCGGGAGCCCACAATGAGCAGTTCTTC
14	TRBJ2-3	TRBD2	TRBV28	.	CASTNPGGGDTQYF	TGTGCCAGCACCAACCCGGGGGGGGGAGATACGCAGTATTTT
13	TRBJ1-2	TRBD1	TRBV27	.	CASSGTDSYGYTF	TGTGCCAGCAGTGGGACAGATAGCTATGGCTACACCTTC
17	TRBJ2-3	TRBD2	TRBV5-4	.	CASSIQSSGSRTDTQYF	TGTGCCAGCAGCATCCAATCTAGCGGGAGTCGGACAGATACGCAGTATTTT
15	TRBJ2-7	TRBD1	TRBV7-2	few	CASSPWTGGSYEQYF	TGTGCCAGCAGCCCGTGGACAGGGGGCTCCTACGAGCAGTACTTC
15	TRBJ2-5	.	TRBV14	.	CASSHHSTPQETQYF	TGTGCCAGCAGCCATCATTCTACTCCCCAAGAGACCCAGTACTTC
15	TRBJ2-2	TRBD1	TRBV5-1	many	CASSGGTGSVGELFF	TGCGCCAGCAGCGGAGGGACAGGGTCGGTCGGGGAGCTGTTTTTT
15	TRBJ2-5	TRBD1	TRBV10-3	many	CAISEHGTASETQYF	TGTGCCATCAGTGAGCACGGGACAGCATCGGAGACCCAGTACTTC
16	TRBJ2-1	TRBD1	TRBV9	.	CASSPRGQGLSDEQFF	TGTGCCAGCAGCCCGAGAGGACAGGGACTCTCGGATGAGCAGTTCTTC
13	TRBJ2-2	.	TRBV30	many	CAWSDTNTGELFF	TGTGCCTGGAGTGATACGAACACCGGGGAGCTGTTTTTT
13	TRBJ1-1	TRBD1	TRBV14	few	CASRRTGGVRAFF	TGTGCCAGCAGAAGGACAGGGGGCGTTCGGGCTTTCTTT
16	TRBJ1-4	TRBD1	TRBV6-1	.	CASSPLSLGQDEKLFF	TGTGCCAGCAGTCCCCTCAGTTTGGGACAGGATGAAAAACTGTTTTTT
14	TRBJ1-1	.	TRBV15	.	CATSTEVSNAEAFF	TGTGCCACCAGCACCGAGGTTTCGAACGCTGAAGCTTTCTTT
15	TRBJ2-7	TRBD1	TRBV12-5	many	CASGPPGQGWYEQYF	TGTGCTAGTGGACCTCCGGGACAGGGGTGGTACGAGCAGTACTTC
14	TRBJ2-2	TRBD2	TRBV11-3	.	CASTRGLAPRELFF	TGTGCCAGCACCAGGGGACTAGCGCCAAGGGAGCTGTTTTTT
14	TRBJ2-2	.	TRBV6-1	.	CAGNSGANTGELFF	TGTGCCGGAAATAGCGGTGCTAACACCGGGGAGCTGTTTTTT